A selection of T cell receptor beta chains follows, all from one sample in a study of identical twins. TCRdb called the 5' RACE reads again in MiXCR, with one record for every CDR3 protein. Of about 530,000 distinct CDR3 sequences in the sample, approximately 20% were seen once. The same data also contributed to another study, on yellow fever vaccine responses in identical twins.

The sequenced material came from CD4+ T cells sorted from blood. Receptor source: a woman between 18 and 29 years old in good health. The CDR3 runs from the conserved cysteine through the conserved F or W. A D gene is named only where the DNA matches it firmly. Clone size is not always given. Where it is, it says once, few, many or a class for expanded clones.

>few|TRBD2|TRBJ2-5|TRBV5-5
CASSKGLARETQYF
TGTGCCAGCAGCAAGGGACTAGCGAGAGAGACCCAGTACTTC
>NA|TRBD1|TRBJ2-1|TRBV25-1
CASRGDRGILMGSYNEQFF
TGTGCCAGCAGAGGGGACAGGGGCATCTTGATGGGGTCCTACAATGAGCAGTTCTTC
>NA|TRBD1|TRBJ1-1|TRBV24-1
CATSDRGLGEAFF
TGTGCCACCAGTGACAGGGGGCTCGGTGAAGCTTTCTTT
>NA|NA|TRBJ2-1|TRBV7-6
CASSNTGTSHNEQFF
TGTGCCAGCAGCAATACCGGGACTTCCCACAATGAGCAGTTCTTC
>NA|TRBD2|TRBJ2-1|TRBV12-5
CASGLVRGGVNEQFF
TGTGCTAGTGGTTTGGTCCGGGGGGGCGTCAATGAGCAGTTCTTC
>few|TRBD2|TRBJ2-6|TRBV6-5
CASGSAGAGANVLTF
TGTGCCAGCGGTTCCGCGGGGGCTGGGGCCAACGTCCTGACTTTC
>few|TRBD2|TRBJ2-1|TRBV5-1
CASQSRIRGLAFYNEQFF
TGCGCCAGTCAATCTCGAATAAGAGGACTAGCTTTCTACAATGAGCAGTTCTTC
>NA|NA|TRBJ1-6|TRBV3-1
CASSPAGAGISPLHF
TGTGCCAGCAGCCCAGCCGGGGCAGGAATTTCACCCCTCCACTTT
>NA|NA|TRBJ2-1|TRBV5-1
CASSLGWTSSNEQFF
TGCGCCAGCAGCTTGGGTTGGACTTCCAGCAATGAGCAGTTCTTC
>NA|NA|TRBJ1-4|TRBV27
CASSPGPKSTNEKLFF
TGTGCCAGCAGCCCCGGCCCCAAGTCAACTAATGAAAAACTGTTTTTT
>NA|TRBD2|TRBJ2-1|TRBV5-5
CASSFSGRLNNEQFF
TGTGCCAGCAGCTTTAGCGGGAGGTTAAACAATGAGCAGTTCTTC
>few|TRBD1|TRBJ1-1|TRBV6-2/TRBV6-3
CASRRGQGNTEAFF
TGTGCCAGCAGAAGGGGACAGGGGAACACTGAAGCTTTCTTT
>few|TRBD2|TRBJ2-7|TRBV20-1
CSAVWTSASYEQYF
TGCAGTGCTGTGTGGACTAGCGCATCTTACGAGCAGTACTTC
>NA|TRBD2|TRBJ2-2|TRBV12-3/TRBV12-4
CASSSPGLAGVSTGELFF
TGTGCCAGCAGTTCGCCCGGACTAGCGGGAGTGAGCACCGGGGAGCTGTTTTTT
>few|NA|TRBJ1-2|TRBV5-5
CASSRDYGYTF
TGTGCCAGCAGCCGGGACTATGGCTACACCTTC
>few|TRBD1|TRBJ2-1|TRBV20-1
CSARGGTGGYNEQFF
TGCAGTGCTAGAGGCGGGACAGGGGGATACAATGAGCAGTTCTTC
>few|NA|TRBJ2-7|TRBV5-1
CASSLAGASIYEQYF
TGCGCCAGCAGCTTGGCCGGGGCGTCGATCTACGAGCAGTACTTC
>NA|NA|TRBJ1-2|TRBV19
CASYGLHYGYTF
TGTGCCAGTTACGGACTCCACTATGGCTACACCTTC
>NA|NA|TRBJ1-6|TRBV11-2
CASSLARGYYNSPLHF
TGTGCCAGCAGCTTAGCGAGGGGCTACTATAATTCACCCCTCCACTTT
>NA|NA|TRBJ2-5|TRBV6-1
CASRFKPQETQYF
TGTGCCAGCAGATTTAAACCCCAAGAGACCCAGTACTTC
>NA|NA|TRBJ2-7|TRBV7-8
CASSYREGSYEQYF
TGTGCCAGCAGCTACCGCGAAGGGTCCTACGAGCAGTACTTC
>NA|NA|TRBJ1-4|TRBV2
CASRPEDEKLLF
TGTGCCAGCAGACCCGAGGATGAAAAACTGCTTTTT
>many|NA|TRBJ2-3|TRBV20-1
CSAIQGGGTDTQYF
TGCAGTGCCATACAGGGTGGGGGCACAGATACGCAGTATTTT
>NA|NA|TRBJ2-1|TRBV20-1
CSARDLRIPSANEQFF
TGCAGTGCTAGAGACCTAAGAATCCCCAGTGCCAATGAGCAGTTCTTC
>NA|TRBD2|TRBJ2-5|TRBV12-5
CASGSSTSGIQETQYF
TGTGCTAGTGGTTCCTCGACTAGCGGGATTCAAGAGACCCAGTACTTC
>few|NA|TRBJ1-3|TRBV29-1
CSIPPRDSGNTIYF
TGCAGCATACCTCCCAGGGACTCTGGAAACACCATATATTTT
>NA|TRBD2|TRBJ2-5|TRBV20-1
CSAGAGLQETQYF
TGCAGTGCTGGAGCGGGGTTACAAGAGACCCAGTACTTC
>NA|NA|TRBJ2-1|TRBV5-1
CASSLVTGRVSNEQFF
TGCGCCAGCAGCCTGGTCACGGGCAGGGTCTCCAATGAGCAGTTCTTC
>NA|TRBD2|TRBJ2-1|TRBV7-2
CASSLSASGGYNEQFF
TGTGCCAGCAGCTTATCGGCTAGCGGGGGGTACAATGAGCAGTTCTTC
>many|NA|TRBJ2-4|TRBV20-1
CSAPPDLAKNIQYF
TGCAGTGCTCCTCCGGACTTAGCCAAAAACATTCAGTACTTC
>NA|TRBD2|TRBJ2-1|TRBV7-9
CASSLSIAGDEQFF
TGTGCCAGCAGCTTAAGTATAGCGGGAGATGAGCAGTTCTTC
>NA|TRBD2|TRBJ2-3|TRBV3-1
CASSQSEGLASDF
TGTGCCAGCAGCCAGTCCGAGGGACTAGCGTCCGATTTT
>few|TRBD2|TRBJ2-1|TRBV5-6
CASSLLGLAGTDEQFF
TGTGCCAGCAGCTTGTTGGGACTAGCGGGGACCGATGAGCAGTTCTTC
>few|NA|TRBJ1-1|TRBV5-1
CASSTSPLNPEAFF
TGCGCCAGCAGCACCTCCCCTCTTAACCCTGAAGCTTTCTTT
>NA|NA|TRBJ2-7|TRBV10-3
CAITGGGVEQYF
TGTGCCATCACAGGAGGGGGGGTCGAGCAGTACTTC
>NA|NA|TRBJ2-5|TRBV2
CASSESSLARTQYF
TGTGCCAGCAGTGAAAGTTCACTAGCCCGAACCCAGTACTTC
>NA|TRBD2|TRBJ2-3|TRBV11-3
CASSPIGGRDTQYF
TGTGCCAGCAGCCCCATCGGGGGGAGGGATACGCAGTATTTT
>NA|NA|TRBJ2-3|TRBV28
CASSRSMTDTQYF
TGTGCCAGCAGTAGGAGTATGACAGATACGCAGTATTTT
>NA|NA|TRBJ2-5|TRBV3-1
CASSLGSQFGYF
TGTGCCAGCAGCCTGGGTTCGCAGTTTGGATACTTC
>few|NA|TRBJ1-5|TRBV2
CASRVTVSNQPQHF
TGTGCCAGCAGAGTGACAGTTAGCAATCAGCCCCAGCATTTT
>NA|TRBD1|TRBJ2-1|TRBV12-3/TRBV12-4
CASTPGTVVNEQFF
TGTGCCAGCACCCCCGGGACAGTAGTTAATGAGCAGTTCTTC
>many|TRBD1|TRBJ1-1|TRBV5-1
CASSLGDRGTEAFF
TGCGCCAGCAGCTTGGGGGACAGGGGCACTGAAGCTTTCTTT
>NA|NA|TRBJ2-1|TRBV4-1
CASSQDRGLRGRATYGNEQFF
TGCGCCAGCAGCCAAGATCGAGGCCTAAGAGGCAGGGCGACATACGGGAATGAGCAGTTCTTC
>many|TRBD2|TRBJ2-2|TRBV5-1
CASSPQGGTSLTGELFF
TGCGCCAGCAGCCCTCAAGGAGGGACTAGCCTGACCGGGGAGCTGTTTTTT
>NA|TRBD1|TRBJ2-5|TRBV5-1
CASSLGDRGPQETQYF
TGCGCCAGCAGCTTGGGGGACAGGGGTCCCCAAGAGACCCAGTACTTC
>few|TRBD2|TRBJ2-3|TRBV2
CATPRGLAGVGTSTDTQYF
TGTGCCACCCCAAGGGGACTAGCGGGAGTCGGAACTAGCACAGATACGCAGTATTTT
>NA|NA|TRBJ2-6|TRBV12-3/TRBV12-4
CACSPQGLSLMSGANVLTF
TGTGCCTGCAGTCCCCAGGGACTCAGCCTCATGTCTGGGGCCAACGTCCTGACTTTC
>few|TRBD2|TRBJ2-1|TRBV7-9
CASSLDSGGANEQFF
TGTGCCAGCAGCTTAGATAGCGGGGGGGCTAATGAGCAGTTCTTC
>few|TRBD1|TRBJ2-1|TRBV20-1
CSARDPGQINNEQFF
TGCAGTGCTAGAGATCCGGGACAGATAAACAATGAGCAGTTCTTC
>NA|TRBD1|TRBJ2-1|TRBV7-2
CASSPPGTGFSYNEQFF
TGTGCCAGCAGCCCCCCCGGGACAGGTTTCTCCTACAATGAGCAGTTCTTC
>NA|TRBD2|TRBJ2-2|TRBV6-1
CASNREVYAGELFF
TGTGCCAGCAACCGGGAGGTATATGCCGGGGAGCTGTTTTTT